This record looks at one T cell receptor (beta chain) sequence and its context. Its target is unknown. Trimming removed 6 bases from V and 3 bases from J, with 18 bases in between. The CDR3 sequence is 15 residues long. Germline CDR1 ENHRY, CDR2 SYGVKD. Some clones are missing from TCRdb's copy, which holds only in-frame ones; the method was immunoSEQ multiplex PCR. This sample carries a few million clones, around nine tenths of them seen once, and the ten largest clones take roughly 0.15%. This entry comes from a study of shared clonotypes between healthy human individuals. For the study at large: There were three CD4 naive, three CD4 memory, two CD8 naive and one CD8 memory plates per donor.

Study conclusions and caveats: Naive CD4 clonotypes were shared across a few donors at approximately 5.3%.

V usage is TRBV10-3 and J usage is TRBJ2-7, with a weak D call TRBD1 (6 bases). The source material was naive CD4+ T cells sorted from blood. Subset here: CD45RA+ positively selected. The clonotype originates from a man aged 18 to 30 in good health. CDR3 loop: CAISAYGGTNYEQYF. The CDR3 DNA follows: TGTGCCATCAGCGCATATGGGGGCACTAACTACGAGCAGTACTTC.